Listed below are T cell receptor beta chains from one sample, sequenced in a study of cytomegalovirus exposure and HLA in healthy donors. Measured with immunoSEQ multiplex PCR; TCRdb has only the in-frame clones, and not every one. The sample has 150,000 to 200,000 clones, 65% to 85% seen once. The specimen sequenced was PBMCs. Every receptor here comes from a woman aged 40 to 49 in good health and CMV-seropositive. Each CDR3 is given with its conserved first and last residue. D genes are given only for firm matches. Clone size, where shown, is once, few, many, or a class for clones that have expanded.

J gene: TRBJ2-1; V gene: TRBV5-1; D gene: .; clone size: .; CDR3 DNA: TGCGCCAGCAGCTTGGAGGCGGGGTCTTTCAATGAGCAGTTCTTC; CDR3 protein: CASSLEAGSFNEQFF
J gene: TRBJ1-1; V gene: TRBV5-5; D gene: .; clone size: few; CDR3 DNA: TGTGCCAGCAGAAGGACAGCCAACACTGAAGCTTTCTTT; CDR3 protein: CASRRTANTEAFF
J gene: TRBJ1-2; V gene: TRBV4-2; D gene: .; clone size: .; CDR3 DNA: TGTGCCAGCAGCCAAGACCCCACAAAAAACTATGGCTACACCTTC; CDR3 protein: CASSQDPTKNYGYTF
J gene: TRBJ2-5; V gene: TRBV11-1; D gene: TRBD2; clone size: .; CDR3 DNA: TGTGCCAGCAGCTTGGGACTATCACAAGAGACCCAGTACTTC; CDR3 protein: CASSLGLSQETQYF
J gene: TRBJ2-5; V gene: TRBV5-6; D gene: .; clone size: .; CDR3 DNA: TGTGCCAGCAGCTTGTGGCAGGGTCGGGCCCAGTACTTC; CDR3 protein: CASSLWQGRAQYF
J gene: TRBJ2-5; V gene: TRBV7-2; D gene: .; clone size: .; CDR3 DNA: TGTGCCAGCAGTTACCTAGAGAAGGGGGAAACAGAGACCCAGTACTTC; CDR3 protein: CASSYLEKGETETQYF
J gene: TRBJ2-7; V gene: TRBV19; D gene: .; clone size: .; CDR3 DNA: TGTGCCAGTAGCGACAAACCGGGGGCCTACGAGCAGTACTTC; CDR3 protein: CASSDKPGAYEQYF
J gene: TRBJ1-1; V gene: TRBV7-2; D gene: .; clone size: few; CDR3 DNA: TGTGCCAGCAGCGGAAGGGGAGGCACTGAAGCTTTCTTT; CDR3 protein: CASSGRGGTEAFF
J gene: TRBJ2-2; V gene: TRBV18; D gene: TRBD1; clone size: .; CDR3 DNA: TGTGCCAGCTCTCCGGACAGGGAAAGAACCGGGGAGCTGTTTTTT; CDR3 protein: CASSPDRERTGELFF
J gene: TRBJ2-7; V gene: TRBV15; D gene: TRBD2; clone size: .; CDR3 DNA: TGTGCCACCAGCAGAGATCTTCTCAGCGGGGGAACCTACGAGCAGTACTTC; CDR3 protein: CATSRDLLSGGTYEQYF
J gene: TRBJ1-1; V gene: TRBV18; D gene: .; clone size: .; CDR3 DNA: TGTGCCAGCTCACCATCTTCGAACACTGAAGCTTTCTTT; CDR3 protein: CASSPSSNTEAFF
J gene: TRBJ2-3; V gene: TRBV27; D gene: TRBD2; clone size: .; CDR3 DNA: TGTGCCAGCAGTCAAATCCTGGGGGGGACCATTACAGATACGCAGTATTTT; CDR3 protein: CASSQILGGTITDTQYF
J gene: TRBJ2-4; V gene: TRBV6-1; D gene: .; clone size: few; CDR3 DNA: TGTGCCAGCAGTACAGCAGTACTAGCCAAAAACAGTCAGTACTTC; CDR3 protein: CASSTAVLAKNSQYF
J gene: TRBJ2-2; V gene: TRBV5-4; D gene: .; clone size: .; CDR3 DNA: TGTGCCAGCAGCTTGGTGGGGGGGCAATCCTCCGGGGAGCTGTTTTTT; CDR3 protein: CASSLVGGQSSGELFF
J gene: TRBJ2-1; V gene: TRBV6-5; D gene: TRBD2; clone size: .; CDR3 DNA: TGTGCCAGCGGAGGCGGGGGAGACTCCTACAATGAGCAGTTCTTC; CDR3 protein: CASGGGGDSYNEQFF
J gene: TRBJ2-3; V gene: TRBV30; D gene: TRBD1; clone size: few; CDR3 DNA: TGTGCCTGGAGGGCCCGACAGGGTATCACAGATACGCAGTATTTT; CDR3 protein: CAWRARQGITDTQYF
J gene: TRBJ1-4; V gene: TRBV6-5; D gene: .; clone size: once; CDR3 DNA: TGTGCCAGCAGTACGTTGACTGGAAATGAAAAACTGTTTTTT; CDR3 protein: CASSTLTGNEKLFF
J gene: TRBJ2-1; V gene: TRBV18; D gene: TRBD2; clone size: .; CDR3 DNA: TGTGCCAGCTCACCCGGGACTACGCATTTGGATGAGCAGTTCTTC; CDR3 protein: CASSPGTTHLDEQFF
J gene: TRBJ1-6; V gene: TRBV9; D gene: .; clone size: .; CDR3 DNA: TGTGCCAGCAGCGTAGGGTTCAGGGCCAATTCACCCCTCCACTTT; CDR3 protein: CASSVGFRANSPLHF
J gene: TRBJ1-6; V gene: TRBV19; D gene: TRBD1; clone size: .; CDR3 DNA: TGTGCCACCAGGACAGGGACGTTTTCACCCCTCCACTTT; CDR3 protein: CATRTGTFSPLHF
J gene: TRBJ2-7; V gene: TRBV2; D gene: TRBD1; clone size: .; CDR3 DNA: TGTGCCAGCAGTGGGGACAGGACCTACGAGCAGTACTTC; CDR3 protein: CASSGDRTYEQYF
J gene: TRBJ2-3; V gene: TRBV4-3; D gene: .; clone size: .; CDR3 DNA: TGCGCCAGCAGCCAAGCGAACGGGGGTTTAGGTACGCAGTATTTT; CDR3 protein: CASSQANGGLGTQYF
J gene: TRBJ1-2; V gene: TRBV19; D gene: .; clone size: .; CDR3 DNA: TGTGCCAGTAATCCGGGCGGACTCTATGGCTACACCTTC; CDR3 protein: CASNPGGLYGYTF
J gene: TRBJ1-2; V gene: TRBV7-2; D gene: TRBD1; clone size: many; CDR3 DNA: TGTGCCAGCAGCTTGGACAGGACTCACGGAGGCTACACCTTC; CDR3 protein: CASSLDRTHGGYTF
J gene: TRBJ2-3; V gene: TRBV5-6; D gene: TRBD1; clone size: once; CDR3 DNA: TGTGCCAGCAGCGCCCGACAGGGACCTAGCACAGATACGCAGTATTTT; CDR3 protein: CASSARQGPSTDTQYF
J gene: TRBJ1-3; V gene: TRBV5-3; D gene: .; clone size: .; CDR3 DNA: TGTGCCAGAAGCTTGGTACGGGATTTCTCTGGAAACACCATATATTTT; CDR3 protein: CARSLVRDFSGNTIYF
J gene: TRBJ1-4; V gene: TRBV29-1; D gene: TRBD1; clone size: .; CDR3 DNA: TGCAGCGCCTCCGGGGACAGTAATGAAAAACTGTTTTTT; CDR3 protein: CSASGDSNEKLFF